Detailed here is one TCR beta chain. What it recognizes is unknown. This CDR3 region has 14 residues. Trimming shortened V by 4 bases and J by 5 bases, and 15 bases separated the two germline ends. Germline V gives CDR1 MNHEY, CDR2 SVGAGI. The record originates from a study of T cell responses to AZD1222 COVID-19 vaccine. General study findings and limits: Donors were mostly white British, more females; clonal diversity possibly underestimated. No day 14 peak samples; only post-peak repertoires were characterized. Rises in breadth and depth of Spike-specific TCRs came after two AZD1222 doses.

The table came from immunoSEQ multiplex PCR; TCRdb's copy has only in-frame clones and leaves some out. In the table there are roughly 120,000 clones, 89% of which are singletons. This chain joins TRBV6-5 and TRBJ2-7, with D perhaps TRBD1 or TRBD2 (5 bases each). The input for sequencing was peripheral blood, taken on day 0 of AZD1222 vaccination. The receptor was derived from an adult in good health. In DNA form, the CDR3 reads TGTGCCAGCAGTTCCGGGACGGCCCAACACGAGCAGTACTTC. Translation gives CASSSGTAQHEQYF.